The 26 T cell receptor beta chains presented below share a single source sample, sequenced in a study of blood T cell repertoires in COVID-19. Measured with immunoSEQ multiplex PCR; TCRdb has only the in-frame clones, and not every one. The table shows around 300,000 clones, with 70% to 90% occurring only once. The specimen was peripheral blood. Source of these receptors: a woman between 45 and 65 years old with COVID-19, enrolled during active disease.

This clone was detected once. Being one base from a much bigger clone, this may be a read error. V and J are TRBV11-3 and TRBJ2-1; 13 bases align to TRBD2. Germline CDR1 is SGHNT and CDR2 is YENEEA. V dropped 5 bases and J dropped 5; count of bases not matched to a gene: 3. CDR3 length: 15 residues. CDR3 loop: CASSPGLAGHNEQFF. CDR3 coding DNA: TGTGCCAGCAGCCCGGGACTAGCGGGACACAATGAGCAGTTCTTC.

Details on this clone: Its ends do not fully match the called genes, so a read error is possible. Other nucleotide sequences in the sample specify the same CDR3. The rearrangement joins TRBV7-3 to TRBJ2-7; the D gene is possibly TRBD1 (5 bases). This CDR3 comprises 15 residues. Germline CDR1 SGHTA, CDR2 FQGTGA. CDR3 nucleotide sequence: TGCGCCAGCAGCTTAGGCCAGGGTGGTTTTGGCGAGCAGTACTTC. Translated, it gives CASSLGQGGFGEQYF. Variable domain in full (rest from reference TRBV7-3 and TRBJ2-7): GAGVSQTPSNKVTEKGKYVELRCDPISGHTALYWYRQSLGQGPEFLIYFQGTGAADDSGLPNDRFFAVRPEGSVSTLKIQRTERGDSAVYLCASSLGQGGFGEQYFGPGTRLTVT.

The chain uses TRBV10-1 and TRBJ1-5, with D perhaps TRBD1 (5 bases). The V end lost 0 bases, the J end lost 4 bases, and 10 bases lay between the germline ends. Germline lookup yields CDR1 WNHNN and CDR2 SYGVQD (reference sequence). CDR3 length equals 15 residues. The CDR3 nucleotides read TGCGCCAGCAGTGAGTCCATCGGGGGTAATCAGCCCCAGCATTTT. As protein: CASSESIGGNQPQHF.

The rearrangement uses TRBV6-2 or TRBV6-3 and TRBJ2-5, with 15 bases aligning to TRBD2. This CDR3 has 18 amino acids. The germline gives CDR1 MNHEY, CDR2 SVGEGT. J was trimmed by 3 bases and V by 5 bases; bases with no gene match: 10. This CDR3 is CASSTPGLAGGTEETQYF. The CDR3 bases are TGTGCCAGCAGTACTCCGGGACTAGCGGGAGGAACCGAAGAGACCCAGTACTTC.

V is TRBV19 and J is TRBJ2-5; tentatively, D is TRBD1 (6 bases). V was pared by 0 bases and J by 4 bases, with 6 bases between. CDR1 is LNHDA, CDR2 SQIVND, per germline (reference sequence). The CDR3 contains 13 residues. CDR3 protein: CASSIDRGETQYF. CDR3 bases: TGTGCCAGTAGTATAGACAGGGGAGAGACCCAGTACTTC.

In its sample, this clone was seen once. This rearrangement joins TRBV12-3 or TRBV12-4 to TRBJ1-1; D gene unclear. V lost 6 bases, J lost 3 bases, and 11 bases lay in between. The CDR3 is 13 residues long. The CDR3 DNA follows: TGTGCCAGCAGCCGAGATCGGGACACTGAAGCTTTCTTT. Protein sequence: CASSRDRDTEAFF.

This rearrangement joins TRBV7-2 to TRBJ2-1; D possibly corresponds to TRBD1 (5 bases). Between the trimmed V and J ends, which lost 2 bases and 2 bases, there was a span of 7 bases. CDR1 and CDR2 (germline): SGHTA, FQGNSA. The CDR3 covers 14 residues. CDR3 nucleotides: TGTGCCAGCAGCTTATCAGGGCCCTACAATGAGCAGTTCTTC. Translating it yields CASSLSGPYNEQFF.

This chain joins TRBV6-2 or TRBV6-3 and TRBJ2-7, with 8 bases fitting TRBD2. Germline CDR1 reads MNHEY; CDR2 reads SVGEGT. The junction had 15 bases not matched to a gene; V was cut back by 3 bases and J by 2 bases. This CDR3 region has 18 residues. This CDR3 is CASSYGLVAGTPPYEQYF. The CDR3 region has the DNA TGTGCCAGCAGTTATGGGTTGGTAGCGGGAACCCCACCCTACGAGCAGTACTTC.

CDR3 bases: TGCAGCGTTGAAGGGGGGACTAGGGGCTACGAGCAGTACTTC. It encodes CSVEGGTRGYEQYF. The chain uses TRBV29-1 and TRBJ2-7, with 8 bases matching TRBD2. V lost 1 base, J lost 3 bases, and 5 bases stayed unmatched. The CDR3 is 14 amino acids. Germline V gives CDR1 SQVTM, CDR2 ANQGSEA.

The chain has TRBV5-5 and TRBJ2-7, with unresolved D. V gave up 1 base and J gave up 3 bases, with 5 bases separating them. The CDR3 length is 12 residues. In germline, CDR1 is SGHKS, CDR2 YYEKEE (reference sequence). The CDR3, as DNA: TGTGCCAGCAGCTTGCACAGCTACGAGCAGTACTTC. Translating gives CASSLHSYEQYF.

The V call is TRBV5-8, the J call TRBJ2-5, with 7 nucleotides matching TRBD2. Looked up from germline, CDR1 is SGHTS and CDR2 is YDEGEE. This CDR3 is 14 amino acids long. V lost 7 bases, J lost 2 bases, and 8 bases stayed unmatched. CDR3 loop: CASFTLGGQETQYF. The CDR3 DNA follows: TGTGCCAGCTTTACGTTGGGGGGGCAAGAGACCCAGTACTTC.

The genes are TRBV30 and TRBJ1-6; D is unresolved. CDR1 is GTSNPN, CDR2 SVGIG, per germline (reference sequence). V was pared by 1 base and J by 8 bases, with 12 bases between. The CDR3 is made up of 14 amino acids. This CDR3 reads CAWSAGVSHSPLHF. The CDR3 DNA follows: TGTGCCTGGAGTGCCGGGGTTTCCCATTCACCCCTCCACTTT.

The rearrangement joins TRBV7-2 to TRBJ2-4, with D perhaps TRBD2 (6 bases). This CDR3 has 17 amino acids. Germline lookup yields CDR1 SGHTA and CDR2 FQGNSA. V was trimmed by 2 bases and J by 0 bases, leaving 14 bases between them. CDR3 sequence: CASSLRASELAKNIQYF. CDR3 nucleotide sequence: TGTGCCAGCAGCTTAAGGGCTAGCGAATTAGCCAAAAACATTCAGTACTTC.

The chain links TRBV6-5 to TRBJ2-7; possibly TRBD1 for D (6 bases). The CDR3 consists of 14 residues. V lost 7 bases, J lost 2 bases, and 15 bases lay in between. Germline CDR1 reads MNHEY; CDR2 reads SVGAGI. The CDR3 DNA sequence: TGTGCCAGCACCCGAAACAGGGACGCCTACGAGCAGTACTTC. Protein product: CASTRNRDAYEQYF.

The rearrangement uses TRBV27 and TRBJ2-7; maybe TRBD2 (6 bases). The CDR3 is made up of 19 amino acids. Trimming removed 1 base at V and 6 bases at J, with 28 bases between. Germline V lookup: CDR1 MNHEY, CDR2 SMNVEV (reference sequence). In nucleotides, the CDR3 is TGTGCCAGCAGTTTATACGCAGGTACCGGACTACGATTTAGTACCGAGCAGTACTTC. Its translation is CASSLYAGTGLRFSTEQYF.

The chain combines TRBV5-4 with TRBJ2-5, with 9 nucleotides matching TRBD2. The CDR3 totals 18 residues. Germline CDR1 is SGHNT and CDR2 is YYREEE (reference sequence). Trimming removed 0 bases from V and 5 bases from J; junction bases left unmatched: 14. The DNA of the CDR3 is TGTGCCAGCAGCTTGGTTGGTAGCGGGAGCCAGGAGGATGAGACCCAGTACTTC. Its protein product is CASSLVGSGSQEDETQYF.

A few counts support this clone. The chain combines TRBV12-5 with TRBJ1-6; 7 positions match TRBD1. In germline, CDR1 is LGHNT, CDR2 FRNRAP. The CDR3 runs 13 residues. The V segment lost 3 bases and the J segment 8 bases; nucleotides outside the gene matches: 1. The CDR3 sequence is CASGLDRDSPLHF. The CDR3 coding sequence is TGTGCTAGTGGTTTAGACAGGGATTCACCCCTCCACTTT.

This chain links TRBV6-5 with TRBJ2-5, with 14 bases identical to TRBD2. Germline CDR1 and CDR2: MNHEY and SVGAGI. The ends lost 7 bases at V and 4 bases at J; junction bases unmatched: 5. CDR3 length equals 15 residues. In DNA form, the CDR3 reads TGTGCCAGCAATGCCGGGACTAGCGGGAGAGAGACCCAGTACTTC. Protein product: CASNAGTSGRETQYF.

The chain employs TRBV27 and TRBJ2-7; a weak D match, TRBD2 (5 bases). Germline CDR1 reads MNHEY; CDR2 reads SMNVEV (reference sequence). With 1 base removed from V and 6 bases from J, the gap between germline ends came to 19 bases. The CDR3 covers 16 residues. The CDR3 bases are TGTGCCAGCAGTTTATGGGAGCCAACAGACCGTTCCGAGCAGTACTTC. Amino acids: CASSLWEPTDRSEQYF.

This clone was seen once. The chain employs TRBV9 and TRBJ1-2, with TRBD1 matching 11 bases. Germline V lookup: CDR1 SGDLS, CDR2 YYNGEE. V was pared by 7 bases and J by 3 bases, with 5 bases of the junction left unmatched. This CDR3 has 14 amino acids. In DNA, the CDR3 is TGTGCCAGCGGCGGGACAGGGGGGGACTATGGCTACACCTTC. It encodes CASGGTGGDYGYTF.

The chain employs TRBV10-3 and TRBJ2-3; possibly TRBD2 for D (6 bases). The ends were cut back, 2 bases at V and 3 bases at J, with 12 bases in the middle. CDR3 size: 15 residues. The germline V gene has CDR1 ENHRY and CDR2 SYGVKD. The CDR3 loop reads CAISEGGAMTDTQYF. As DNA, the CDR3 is TGTGCCATCAGTGAGGGAGGGGCCATGACAGATACGCAGTATTTT.

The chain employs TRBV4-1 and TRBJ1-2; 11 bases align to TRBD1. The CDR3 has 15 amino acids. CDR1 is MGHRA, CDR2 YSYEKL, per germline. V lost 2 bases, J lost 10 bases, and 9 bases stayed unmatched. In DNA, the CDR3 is TGCGCCAGCAGCCAATCACCGGGACAGGGGGTAGACTACACCTTC. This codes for CASSQSPGQGVDYTF.

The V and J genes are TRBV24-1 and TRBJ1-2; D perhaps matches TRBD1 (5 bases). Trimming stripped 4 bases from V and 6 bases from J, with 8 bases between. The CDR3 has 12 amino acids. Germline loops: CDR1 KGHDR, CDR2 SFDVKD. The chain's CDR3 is CATSEKGHGYTF. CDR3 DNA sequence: TGTGCCACCAGTGAGAAGGGGCATGGCTACACCTTC.

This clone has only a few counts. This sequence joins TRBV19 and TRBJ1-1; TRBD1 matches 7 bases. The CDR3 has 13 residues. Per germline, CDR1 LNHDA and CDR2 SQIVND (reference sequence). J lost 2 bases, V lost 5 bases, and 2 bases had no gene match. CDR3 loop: CASSGTVNTEAFF. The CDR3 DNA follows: TGTGCCAGTAGTGGGACAGTAAACACTGAAGCTTTCTTT.

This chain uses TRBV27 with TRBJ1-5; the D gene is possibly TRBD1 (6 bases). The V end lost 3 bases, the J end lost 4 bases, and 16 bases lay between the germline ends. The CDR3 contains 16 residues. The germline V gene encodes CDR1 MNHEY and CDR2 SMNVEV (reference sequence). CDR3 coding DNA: TGTGCCAGCAGTTTCTTGGGGGGGCTCGGTAATCAGCCCCAGCATTTT. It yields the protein CASSFLGGLGNQPQHF.

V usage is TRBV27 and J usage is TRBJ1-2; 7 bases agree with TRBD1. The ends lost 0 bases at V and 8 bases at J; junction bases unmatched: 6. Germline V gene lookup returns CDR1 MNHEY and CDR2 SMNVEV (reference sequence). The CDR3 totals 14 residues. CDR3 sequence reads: CASSLSNQGGGYTF. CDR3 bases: TGTGCCAGCAGTTTATCGAATCAGGGGGGCGGCTACACCTTC.